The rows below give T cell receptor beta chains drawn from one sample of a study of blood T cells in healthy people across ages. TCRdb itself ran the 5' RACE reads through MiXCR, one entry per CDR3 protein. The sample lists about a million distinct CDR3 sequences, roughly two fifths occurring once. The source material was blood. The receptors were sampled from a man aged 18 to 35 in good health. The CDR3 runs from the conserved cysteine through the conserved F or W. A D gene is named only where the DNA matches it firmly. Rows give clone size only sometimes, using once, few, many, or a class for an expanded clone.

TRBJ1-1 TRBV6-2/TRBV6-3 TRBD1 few CASSYSHRGWTEAFF TGTGCCAGCAGTTACTCTCACAGGGGGTGGACTGAAGCTTTCTTT
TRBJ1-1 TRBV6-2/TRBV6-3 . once CAGSQVPRVWTEAFF TGTGCCGGCAGCCAGGTCCCCAGGGTATGGACTGAAGCTTTCTTT
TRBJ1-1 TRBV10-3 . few CAISDSVNTEAFF TGTGCCATCAGTGACAGTGTGAACACTGAAGCTTTCTTT
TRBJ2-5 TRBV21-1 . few CASSVGIGETQYF TGTGCCAGCAGCGTCGGGATCGGCGAGACCCAGTACTTC
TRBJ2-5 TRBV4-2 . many CASSQDYQETQYF TGTGCCAGCAGCCAAGATTATCAAGAGACCCAGTACTTC
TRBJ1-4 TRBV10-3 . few CAISDGTNEKLFF TGTGCCATCAGTGACGGAACTAATGAAAAACTGTTTTTT
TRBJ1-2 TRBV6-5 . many CASSSRDYGYTF TGTGCCAGCAGCTCAAGAGACTATGGCTACACCTTC
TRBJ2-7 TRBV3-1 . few CASSQDWTYEQYF TGTGCCAGCAGCCAAGACTGGACCTACGAGCAGTACTTC
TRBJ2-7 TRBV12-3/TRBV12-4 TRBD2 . CASGSGLAGGPYEQYF TGTGCCAGCGGTTCGGGACTAGCGGGGGGGCCGTACGAGCAGTACTTC
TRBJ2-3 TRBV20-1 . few CSESGATDTQYF TGCAGTGAAAGTGGCGCAACAGATACGCAGTATTTT
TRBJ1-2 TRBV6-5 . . CASSYAQGGNYGYTF TGTGCCAGCAGTTACGCCCAAGGGGGGAACTATGGCTACACCTTC
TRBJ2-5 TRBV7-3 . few CASSLQGTSVETQYF TGTGCCAGCAGCTTACAAGGGACATCGGTAGAGACCCAGTACTTC
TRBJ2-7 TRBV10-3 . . CAMGPSKGGGEQYF TGTGCCATGGGACCATCTAAGGGGGGAGGCGAGCAGTACTTC
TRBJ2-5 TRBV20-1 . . CSALSRETQYF TGCAGTGCCCTCTCAAGAGAGACCCAGTACTTC
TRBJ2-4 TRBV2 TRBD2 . CASDLGTSAIHKNIQYF TGTGCCAGCGATTTAGGGACTAGCGCCATACATAAAAACATTCAGTACTTC
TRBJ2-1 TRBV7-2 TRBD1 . CASSLLWGTGGLNEQFF TGTGCCAGCAGCTTACTATGGGGGACAGGGGGTTTAAATGAGCAGTTCTTC
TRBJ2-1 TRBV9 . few CASSGSGGQSDEQFF TGTGCCAGCAGCGGATCGGGGGGCCAGTCCGATGAGCAGTTCTTC
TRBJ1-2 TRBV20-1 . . CSARQEINYGYTF TGCAGTGCTAGACAGGAGATTAACTATGGCTACACCTTC
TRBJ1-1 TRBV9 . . CASSAEGLNTEAFF TGTGCCAGCAGCGCGGAGGGATTGAACACTGAAGCTTTCTTT
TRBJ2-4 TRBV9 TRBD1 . CASSGQGAKNIQYF TGTGCCAGCAGCGGACAGGGGGCCAAAAACATTCAGTACTTC
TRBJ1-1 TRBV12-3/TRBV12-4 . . CASREGGPEAFF TGTGCCAGCAGGGAAGGGGGTCCCGAAGCTTTCTTT
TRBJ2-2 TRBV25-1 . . CASSATGTGNTGELFF TGTGCCAGCAGTGCTACAGGGACGGGGAACACCGGGGAGCTGTTTTTT
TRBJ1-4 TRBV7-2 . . CASSEGFRDTQNF TGTGCCAGCAGCGAGGGGTTCCGGGATACGCAGAATTTT
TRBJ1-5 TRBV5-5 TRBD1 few CASSVTGGTYSNQPQHF TGTGCCAGCAGCGTTACAGGGGGGACATATAGCAATCAGCCCCAGCATTTT
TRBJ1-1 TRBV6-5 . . CATNGGARAFF TGTGCCACCAACGGGGGGGCGCGGGCTTTCTTT
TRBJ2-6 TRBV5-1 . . CASSSGQIANLLSGANVLTF TGCGCCAGCAGCTCAGGACAGATAGCAAATCTCCTCTCTGGGGCCAACGTCCTGACTTTC
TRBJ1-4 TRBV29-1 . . CSVEGHWRRNEKLFF TGCAGCGTCGAGGGGCATTGGAGGAGAAATGAAAAACTGTTTTTT
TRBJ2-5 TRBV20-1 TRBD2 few CSARALAGGMDNEQYF TGCAGTGCTAGAGCTCTAGCGGGGGGGATGGACAATGAGCAGTACTTC
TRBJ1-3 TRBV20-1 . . CSAVDRSSGNTIYF TGCAGTGCTGTAGACAGGAGCTCTGGAAACACCATATATTTT
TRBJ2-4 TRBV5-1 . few CASMPDSAKNIQYF TGCGCCAGCATGCCTGATAGTGCCAAAAACATTCAGTACTTC
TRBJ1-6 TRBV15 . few CATQRLGGFSSPLHF TGTGCCACCCAGAGACTTGGGGGGTTCTCTTCACCCCTCCACTTT
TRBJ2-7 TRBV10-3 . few CAIRGNSYNEQYF TGTGCCATCAGGGGGAACTCCTACAATGAGCAGTACTTC
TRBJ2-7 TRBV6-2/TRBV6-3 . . CASGRQETYEQYF TGTGCCAGCGGGAGACAGGAGACCTACGAGCAGTACTTC
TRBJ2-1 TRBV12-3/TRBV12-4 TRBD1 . CASSYDRRTGVNEQFF TGTGCCAGCAGTTACGACCGAAGGACAGGGGTCAATGAGCAGTTCTTC
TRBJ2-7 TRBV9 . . CASSAGRGYEQYF TGTGCCAGCAGCGCGGGCAGGGGTTACGAGCAGTACTTC
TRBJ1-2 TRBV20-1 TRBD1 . CRAPGQGYGYTF TGCAGGGCTCCTGGACAGGGCTATGGCTACACCTTC
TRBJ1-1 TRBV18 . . CASSLRGGPVDTEAFF TGTGCCAGCTCACTCCGGGGGGGGCCTGTTGACACTGAAGCTTTCTTT
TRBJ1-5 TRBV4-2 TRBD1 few CASSQRGQRNQPQHF TGTGCCAGCAGTCAGAGGGGGCAAAGGAATCAGCCCCAGCATTTT
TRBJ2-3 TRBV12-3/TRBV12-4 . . CASSVERSTDAQYF TGTGCCAGCAGTGTTGAGCGGAGCACAGATGCGCAGTATTTT
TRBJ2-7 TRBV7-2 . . CASSLDRGKQYF TGTGCCAGCAGCTTAGATCGAGGGAAGCAGTACTTC
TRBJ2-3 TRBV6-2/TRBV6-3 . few CASSYVVARVTDTQYF TGTGCCAGCAGTTACGTTGTAGCAAGAGTGACAGATACGCAGTATTTT
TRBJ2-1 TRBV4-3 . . CASSQDLSRGSYNEQFF TGCGCCAGCAGCCAAGATTTGAGCAGGGGCTCCTACAATGAGCAGTTCTTC